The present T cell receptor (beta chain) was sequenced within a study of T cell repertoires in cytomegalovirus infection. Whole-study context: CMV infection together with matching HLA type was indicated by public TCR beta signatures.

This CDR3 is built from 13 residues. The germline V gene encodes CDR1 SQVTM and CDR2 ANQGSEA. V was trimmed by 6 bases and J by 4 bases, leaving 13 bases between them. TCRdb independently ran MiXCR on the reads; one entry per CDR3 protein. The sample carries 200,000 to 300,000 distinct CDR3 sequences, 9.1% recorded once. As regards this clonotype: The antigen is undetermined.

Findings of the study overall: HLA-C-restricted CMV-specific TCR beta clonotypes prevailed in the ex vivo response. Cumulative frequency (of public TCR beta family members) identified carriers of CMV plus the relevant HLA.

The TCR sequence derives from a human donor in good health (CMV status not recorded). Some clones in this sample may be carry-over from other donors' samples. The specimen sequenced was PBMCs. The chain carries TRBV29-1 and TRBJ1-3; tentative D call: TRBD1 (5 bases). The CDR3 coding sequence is TGCAGCGTCCGAAGGGGATCCGGAAACACCATATATTTT. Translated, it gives CSVRRGSGNTIYF. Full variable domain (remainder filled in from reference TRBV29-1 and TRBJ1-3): SAVISQKPSRDICQRGTSLTIQCQVDSQVTMMFWYRQQPGQSLTLIATANQGSEATYESGFVIDKFPISRPNLTFSTLTVSNMSPEDSSIYLCSVRRGSGNTIYFGEGSWLTVV.